The T cell receptor (beta chain) under discussion was sequenced for a study of T cell repertoires in aging, cancer and after chemotherapy. V was shortened by 2 bases and J by 9 bases, with 29 bases between the two germline ends. CDR3 size: 17 residues. Germline V gene lookup returns CDR1 GTSNPN and CDR2 SVGIG (reference sequence). TRB rearrangements spanning V, D and J were amplified using mixed TRB-A/B primers. TCRdb recomputed calls from the multiplex PCR reads with MiXCR, one row per CDR3 protein. The data hold about 2,200 distinct CDR3 sequences, with roughly 40% observed a single time. General study points: The repertoire data cannot show anything about immunological memory following chemotherapy.

TCR beta rearrangements were amplified from peripheral blood genomic DNA. This clonotype is medium-sized (0.01 to 0.1%) within its sample. Its antigen is currently unknown. This chain joins TRBV30 and TRBJ2-7; D might be TRBD1 or TRBD2, each matching 6 bases. Sequenced input: blood. This TCR derives from a human donor with a solid tumor. The CDR3 DNA follows: TGTGCCTGGAGTATCGGGGTCGGGGGCCGACTTTCTACGAGGCAGTACTTC. Residues: CAWSIGVGGRLSTRQYF.